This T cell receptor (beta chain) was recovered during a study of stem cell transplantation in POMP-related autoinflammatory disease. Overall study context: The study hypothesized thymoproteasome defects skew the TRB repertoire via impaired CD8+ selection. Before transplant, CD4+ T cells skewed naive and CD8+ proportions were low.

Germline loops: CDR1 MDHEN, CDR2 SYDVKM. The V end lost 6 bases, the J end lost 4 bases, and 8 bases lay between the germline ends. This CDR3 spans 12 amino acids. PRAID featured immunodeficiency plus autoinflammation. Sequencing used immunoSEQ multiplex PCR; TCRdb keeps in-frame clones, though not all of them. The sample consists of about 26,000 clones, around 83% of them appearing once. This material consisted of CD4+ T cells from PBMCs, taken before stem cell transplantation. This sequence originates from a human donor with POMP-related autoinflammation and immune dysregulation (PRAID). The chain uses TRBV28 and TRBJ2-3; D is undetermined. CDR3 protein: CASRRSADTQYF. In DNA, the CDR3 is TGTGCCAGCAGGCGGAGCGCAGATACGCAGTATTTT.